This T cell receptor beta chain was retrieved from a study of blood T cell repertoires in COVID-19. Study as a whole: Samples of COVID-19 (acute and convalescent) were obtained from the United States, Italy and Spain.

In germline, CDR1 is MDHEN, CDR2 SYDVKM. This CDR3 comprises 17 residues. The V and J ends lost 3 bases and 8 bases respectively, with 23 bases between them. The data were produced by immunoSEQ multiplex PCR, yet TCRdb's version contains in-frame clones alone and is incomplete. The table lists a few hundred thousand clones, about 90% of them singletons. Seattle patients were enrolled while actively infected and followed longitudinally. The sequencing sample was made of peripheral blood. This rearrangement joins TRBV28 to TRBJ2-1; tentative D call: TRBD1 (6 bases). This TCR was sampled from a woman between 70 and 85 years old with COVID-19, enrolled during active disease. The CDR3 DNA is TGTGCCAGCAGTTTTAGAGACTACCTCTCGACAGGCGATGAGCAGTTCTTC. This encodes CASSFRDYLSTGDEQFF. Combining the CDR3 with reference TRBV28 and TRBJ2-1 gives the whole variable domain DVKVTQSSRYLVKRTGEKVFLECVQDMDHENMFWYRQDPGLGLRLIYFSYDVKMKEKGDIPEGYSVSREKKERFSLILESASTNQTSMYLCASSFRDYLSTGDEQFFGPGTRLTVL.